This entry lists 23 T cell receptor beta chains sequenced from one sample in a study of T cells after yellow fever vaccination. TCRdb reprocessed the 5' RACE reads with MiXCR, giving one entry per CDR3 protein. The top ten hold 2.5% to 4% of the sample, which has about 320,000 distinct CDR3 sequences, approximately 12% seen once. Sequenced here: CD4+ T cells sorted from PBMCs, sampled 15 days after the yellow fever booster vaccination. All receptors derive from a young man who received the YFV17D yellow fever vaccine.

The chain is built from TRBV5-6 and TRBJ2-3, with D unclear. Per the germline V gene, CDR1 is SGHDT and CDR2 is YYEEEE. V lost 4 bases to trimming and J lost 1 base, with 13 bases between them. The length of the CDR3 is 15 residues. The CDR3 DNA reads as TGTGCCAGCAGCCGGAGTTCGACGGGCACAGATACGCAGTATTTT. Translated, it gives CASSRSSTGTDTQYF.

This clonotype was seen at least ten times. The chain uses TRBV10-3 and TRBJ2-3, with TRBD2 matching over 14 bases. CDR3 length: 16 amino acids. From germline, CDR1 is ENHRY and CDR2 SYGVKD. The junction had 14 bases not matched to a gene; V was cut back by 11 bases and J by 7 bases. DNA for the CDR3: TGTGCCGTTCAGGAACCGACTAGCGGGGGGGCAAATACGCAGTATTTT. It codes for CAVQEPTSGGANTQYF.

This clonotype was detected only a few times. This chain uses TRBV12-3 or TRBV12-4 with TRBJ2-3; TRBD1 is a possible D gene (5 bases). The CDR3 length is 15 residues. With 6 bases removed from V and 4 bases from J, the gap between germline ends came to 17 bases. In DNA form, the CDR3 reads TGTGCCAGCAGCCTACGTAGGGGCCCCCCAGATACGCAGTATTTT. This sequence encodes CASSLRRGPPDTQYF.

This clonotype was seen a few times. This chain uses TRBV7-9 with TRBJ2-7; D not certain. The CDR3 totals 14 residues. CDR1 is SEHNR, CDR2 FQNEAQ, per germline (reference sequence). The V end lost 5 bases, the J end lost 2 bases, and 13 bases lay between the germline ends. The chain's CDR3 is CASSAPRLTYEQYF. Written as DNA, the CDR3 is TGTGCCAGCAGCGCCCCCAGGCTCACCTACGAGCAGTACTTC.

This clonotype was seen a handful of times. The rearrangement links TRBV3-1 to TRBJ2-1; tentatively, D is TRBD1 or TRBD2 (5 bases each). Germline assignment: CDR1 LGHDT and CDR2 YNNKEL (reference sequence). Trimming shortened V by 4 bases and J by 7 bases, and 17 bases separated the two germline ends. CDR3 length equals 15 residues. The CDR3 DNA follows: TGTGCCAGCAGCCGTCCCGGGACGGGAACGAATGAGCAGTTCTTC. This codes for CASSRPGTGTNEQFF.

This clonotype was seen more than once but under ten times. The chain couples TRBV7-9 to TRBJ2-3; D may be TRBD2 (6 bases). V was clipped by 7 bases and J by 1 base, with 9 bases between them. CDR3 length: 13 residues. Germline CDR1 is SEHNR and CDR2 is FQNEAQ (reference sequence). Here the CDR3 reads CASILARTDTQYF. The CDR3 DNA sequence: TGTGCCAGCATACTAGCCCGCACAGATACGCAGTATTTT.

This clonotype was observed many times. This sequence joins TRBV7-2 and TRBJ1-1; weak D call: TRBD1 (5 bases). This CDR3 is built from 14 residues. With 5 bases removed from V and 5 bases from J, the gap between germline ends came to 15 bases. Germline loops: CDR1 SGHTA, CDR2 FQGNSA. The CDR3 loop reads CASSHYAGGTEAFF. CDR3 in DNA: TGTGCCAGCAGCCACTACGCGGGGGGGACTGAAGCTTTCTTT.

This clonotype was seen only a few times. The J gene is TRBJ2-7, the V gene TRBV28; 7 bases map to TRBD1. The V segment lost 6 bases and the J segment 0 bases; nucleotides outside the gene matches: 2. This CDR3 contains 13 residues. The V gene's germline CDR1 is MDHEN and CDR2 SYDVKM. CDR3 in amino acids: CASRRDSSYEQYV. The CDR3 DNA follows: TGTGCCAGCAGGAGGGACAGCTCCTACGAGCAGTACGTC.

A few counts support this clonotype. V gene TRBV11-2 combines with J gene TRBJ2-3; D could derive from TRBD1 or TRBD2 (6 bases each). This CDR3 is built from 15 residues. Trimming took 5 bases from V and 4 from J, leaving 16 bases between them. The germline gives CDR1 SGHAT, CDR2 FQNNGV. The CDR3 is CASSPSPRGPDTQYF. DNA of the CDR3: TGTGCCAGCAGCCCCAGCCCCCGGGGGCCAGATACGCAGTATTTT.

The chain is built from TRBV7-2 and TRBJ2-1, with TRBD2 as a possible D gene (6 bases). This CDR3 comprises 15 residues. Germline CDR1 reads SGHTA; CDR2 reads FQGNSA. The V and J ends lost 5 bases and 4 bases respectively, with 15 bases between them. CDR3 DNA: TGTGCCAGCAGCCCCTTGGGGGGAACATACAATGAGCAGTTCTTC. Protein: CASSPLGGTYNEQFF.

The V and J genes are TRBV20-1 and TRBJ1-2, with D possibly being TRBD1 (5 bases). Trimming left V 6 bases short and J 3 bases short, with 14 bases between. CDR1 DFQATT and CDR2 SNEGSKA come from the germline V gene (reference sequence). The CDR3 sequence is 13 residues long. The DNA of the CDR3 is TGCAGTGCAGGGGAGGGAGCAGACTATGGCTACACCTTC. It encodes CSAGEGADYGYTF.

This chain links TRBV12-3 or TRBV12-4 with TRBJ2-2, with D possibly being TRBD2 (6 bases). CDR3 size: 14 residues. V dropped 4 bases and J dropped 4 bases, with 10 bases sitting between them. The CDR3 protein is CASSWGGGTGELFF. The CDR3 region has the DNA TGTGCCAGCAGTTGGGGAGGTGGCACCGGGGAGCTGTTTTTT.

CDR3 sequence: CSAAVRGPDTQYF. The CDR3 region has the DNA TGCAGTGCCGCCGTGAGGGGTCCAGATACGCAGTATTTT. The chain carries TRBV20-1 and TRBJ2-3; either TRBD1 or TRBD2 may supply D (5 bases each). Germline assignment: CDR1 DFQATT and CDR2 SNEGSKA (reference sequence). Trimming shortened V by 6 bases and J by 4 bases, and 14 bases separated the two germline ends. The CDR3 is 13 residues long.

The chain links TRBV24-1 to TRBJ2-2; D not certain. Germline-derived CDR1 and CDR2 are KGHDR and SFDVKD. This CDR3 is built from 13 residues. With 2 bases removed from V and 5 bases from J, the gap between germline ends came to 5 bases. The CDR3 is CATSDYGTGELFF. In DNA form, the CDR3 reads TGTGCCACCAGTGATTACGGGACCGGGGAGCTGTTTTTT.

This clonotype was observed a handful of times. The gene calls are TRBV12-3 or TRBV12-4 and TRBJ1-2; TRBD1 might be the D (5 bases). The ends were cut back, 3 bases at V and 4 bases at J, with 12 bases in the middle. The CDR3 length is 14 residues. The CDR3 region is CASSFGSRAYGYTF. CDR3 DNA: TGTGCCAGCAGTTTTGGATCCAGGGCCTATGGCTACACCTTC.

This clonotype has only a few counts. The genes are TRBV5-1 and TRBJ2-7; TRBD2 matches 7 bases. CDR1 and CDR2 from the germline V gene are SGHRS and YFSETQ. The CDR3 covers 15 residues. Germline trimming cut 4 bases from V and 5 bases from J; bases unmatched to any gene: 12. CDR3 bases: TGCGCCAGCAGCGTCTTCGGACTAGAAAGTGACGAGCAGTACTTC. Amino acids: CASSVFGLESDEQYF.

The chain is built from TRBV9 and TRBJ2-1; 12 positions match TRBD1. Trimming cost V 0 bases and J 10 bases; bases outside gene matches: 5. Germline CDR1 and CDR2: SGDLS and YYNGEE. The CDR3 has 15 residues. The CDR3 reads CASSVEGQGAGEQFF. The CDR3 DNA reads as TGTGCCAGCAGCGTAGAGGGACAGGGGGCAGGGGAGCAGTTCTTC.

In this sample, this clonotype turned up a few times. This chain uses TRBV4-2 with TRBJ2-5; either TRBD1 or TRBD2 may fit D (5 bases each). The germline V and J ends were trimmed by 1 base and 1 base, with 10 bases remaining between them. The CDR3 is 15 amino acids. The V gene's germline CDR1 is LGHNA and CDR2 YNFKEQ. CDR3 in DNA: TGTGCCAGCAGCCAAGCCGGGGCACTCCAAGAGACCCAGTACTTC. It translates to CASSQAGALQETQYF.

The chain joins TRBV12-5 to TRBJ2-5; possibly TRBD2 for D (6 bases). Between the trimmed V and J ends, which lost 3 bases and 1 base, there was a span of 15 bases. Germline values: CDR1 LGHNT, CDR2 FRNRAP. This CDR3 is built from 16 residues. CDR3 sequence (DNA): TGTGCTAGTGGTTTCTATCTCGGGGGATTCCAAGAGACCCAGTACTTC. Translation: CASGFYLGGFQETQYF.

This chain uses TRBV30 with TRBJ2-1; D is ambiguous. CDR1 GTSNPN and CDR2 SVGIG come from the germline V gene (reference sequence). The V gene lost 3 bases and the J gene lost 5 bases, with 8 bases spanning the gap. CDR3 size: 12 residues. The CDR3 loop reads CAWSRPDNEQFF. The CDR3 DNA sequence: TGTGCCTGGAGCCGGCCGGACAATGAGCAGTTCTTC.

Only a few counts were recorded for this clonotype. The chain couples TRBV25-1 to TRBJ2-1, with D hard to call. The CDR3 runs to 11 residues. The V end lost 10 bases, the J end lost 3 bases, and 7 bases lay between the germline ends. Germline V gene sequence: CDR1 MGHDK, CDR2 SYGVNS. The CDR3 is CATLLYNEQFF. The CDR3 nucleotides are TGTGCCACCCTCCTCTACAATGAGCAGTTCTTC.

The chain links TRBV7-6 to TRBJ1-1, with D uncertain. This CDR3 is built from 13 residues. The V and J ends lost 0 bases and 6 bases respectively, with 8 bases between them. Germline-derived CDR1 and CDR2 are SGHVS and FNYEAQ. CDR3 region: CASSLAPAAEAFF. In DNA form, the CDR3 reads TGTGCCAGCAGCTTAGCGCCGGCAGCTGAAGCTTTCTTT.

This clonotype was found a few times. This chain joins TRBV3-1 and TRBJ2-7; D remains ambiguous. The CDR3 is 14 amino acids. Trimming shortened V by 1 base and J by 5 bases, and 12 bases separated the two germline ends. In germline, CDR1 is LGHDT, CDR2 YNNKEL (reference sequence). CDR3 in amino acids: CASSQARRSHEQYV. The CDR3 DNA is TGTGCCAGCAGCCAAGCTCGACGGTCCCACGAGCAGTACGTC.